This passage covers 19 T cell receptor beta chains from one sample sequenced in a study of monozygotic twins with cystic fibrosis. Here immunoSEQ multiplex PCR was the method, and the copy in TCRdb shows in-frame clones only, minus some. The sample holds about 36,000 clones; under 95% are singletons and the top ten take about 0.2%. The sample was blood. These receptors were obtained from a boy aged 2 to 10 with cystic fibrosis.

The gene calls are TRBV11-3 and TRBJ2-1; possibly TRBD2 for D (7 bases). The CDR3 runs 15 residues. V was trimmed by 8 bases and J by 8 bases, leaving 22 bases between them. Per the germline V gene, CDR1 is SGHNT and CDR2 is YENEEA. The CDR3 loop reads CASRLGGGHSYEQFF. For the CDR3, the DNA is TGTGCCAGCCGGCTAGGGGGGGGCCATTCTTATGAGCAGTTCTTC.

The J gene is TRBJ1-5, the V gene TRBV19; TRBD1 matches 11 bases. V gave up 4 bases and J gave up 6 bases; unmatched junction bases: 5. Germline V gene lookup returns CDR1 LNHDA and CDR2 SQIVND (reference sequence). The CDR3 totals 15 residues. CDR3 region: CASSTWTGGSQPQHF. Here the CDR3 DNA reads TGTGCCAGTAGTACCTGGACAGGGGGCAGTCAGCCCCAGCATTTT.

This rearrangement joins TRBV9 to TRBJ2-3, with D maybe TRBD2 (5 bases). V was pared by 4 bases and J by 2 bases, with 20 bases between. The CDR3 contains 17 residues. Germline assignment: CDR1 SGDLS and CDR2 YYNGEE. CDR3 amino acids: CASSSPDGGHPTDTQYF. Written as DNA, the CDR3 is TGTGCCAGCAGCTCTCCGGACGGAGGCCACCCCACAGATACGCAGTATTTT. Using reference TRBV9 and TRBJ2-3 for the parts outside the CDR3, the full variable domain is DSGVTQTPKHLITATGQRVTLRCSPRSGDLSVYWYQQSLDQGLQFLIQYYNGEERAKGNILERFSAQQFPDLHSELNLSSLELGDSALYFCASSSPDGGHPTDTQYFGPGTRLTVL.

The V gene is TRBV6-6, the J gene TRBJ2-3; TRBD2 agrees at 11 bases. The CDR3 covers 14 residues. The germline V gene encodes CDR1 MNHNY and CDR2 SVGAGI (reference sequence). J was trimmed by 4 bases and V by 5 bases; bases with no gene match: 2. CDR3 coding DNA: TGTGCCAGCAGTCTACTAGCGGGGGCAGATACGCAGTATTTT. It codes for CASSLLAGADTQYF.

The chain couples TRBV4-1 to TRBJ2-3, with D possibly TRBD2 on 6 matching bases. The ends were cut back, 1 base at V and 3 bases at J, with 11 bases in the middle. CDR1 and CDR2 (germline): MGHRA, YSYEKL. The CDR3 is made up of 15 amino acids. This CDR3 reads CASSQGRDETDTQYF. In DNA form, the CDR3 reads TGCGCCAGCAGCCAAGGGCGGGACGAGACAGATACGCAGTATTTT.

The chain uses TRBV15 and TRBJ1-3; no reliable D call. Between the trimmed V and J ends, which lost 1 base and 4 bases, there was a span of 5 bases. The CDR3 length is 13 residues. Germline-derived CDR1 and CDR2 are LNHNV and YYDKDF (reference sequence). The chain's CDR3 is CATSRGGGNTIYF. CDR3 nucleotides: TGTGCCACCAGCAGAGGTGGGGGAAACACCATATATTTT.

CDR3 DNA: TGTGCCAGCAGCCCGACAGGGGGCACTTACGAGCAGTACTTC. Translated, it gives CASSPTGGTYEQYF. The V call is TRBV27, the J call TRBJ2-7; 10 bases line up with TRBD1. The CDR3 consists of 14 residues. Trimming at V came to 6 bases and at J to 4 bases, leaving 6 bases not matched to a gene. Germline-derived CDR1 and CDR2 are MNHEY and SMNVEV (reference sequence).

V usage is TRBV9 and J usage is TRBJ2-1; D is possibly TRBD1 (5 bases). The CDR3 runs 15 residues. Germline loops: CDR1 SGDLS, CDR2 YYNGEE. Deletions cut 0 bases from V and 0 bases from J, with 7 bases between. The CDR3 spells CASSVGQGSYNEQFF. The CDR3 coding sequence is TGTGCCAGCAGCGTAGGGCAGGGCTCCTACAATGAGCAGTTCTTC.

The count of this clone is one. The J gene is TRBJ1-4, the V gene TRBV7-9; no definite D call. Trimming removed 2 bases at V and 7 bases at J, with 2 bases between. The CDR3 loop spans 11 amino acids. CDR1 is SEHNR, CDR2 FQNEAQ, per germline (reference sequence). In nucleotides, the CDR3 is TGTGCCAGCAGCTTATTTGAAAAACTGTTTTTT. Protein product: CASSLFEKLFF. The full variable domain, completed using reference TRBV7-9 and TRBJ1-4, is DTGVSQNPRHKITKRGQNVTFRCDPISEHNRLYWYRQTLGQGPEFLTYFQNEAQLEKSRLLSDRFSAERPKGSFSTLEIQRTEQGDSAMYLCASSLFEKLFFGSGTQLSVL.

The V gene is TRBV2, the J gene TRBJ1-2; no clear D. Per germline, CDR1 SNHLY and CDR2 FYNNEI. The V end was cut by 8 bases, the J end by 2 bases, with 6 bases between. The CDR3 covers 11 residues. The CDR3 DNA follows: TGTGCCAGCCAGGAAAACTATGGCTACACCTTC. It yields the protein CASQENYGYTF.

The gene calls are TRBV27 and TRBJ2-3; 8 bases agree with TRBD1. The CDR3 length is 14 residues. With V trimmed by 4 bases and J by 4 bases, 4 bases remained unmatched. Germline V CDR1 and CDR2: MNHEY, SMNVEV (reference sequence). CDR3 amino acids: CASSYQGAPDTQYF. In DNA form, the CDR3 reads TGTGCCAGCAGTTATCAGGGGGCACCAGATACGCAGTATTTT.

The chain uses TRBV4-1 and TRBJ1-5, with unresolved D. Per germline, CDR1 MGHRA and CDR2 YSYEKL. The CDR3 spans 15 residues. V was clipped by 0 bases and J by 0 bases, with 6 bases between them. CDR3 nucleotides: TGCGCCAGCAGCCAAGAGGGGTATAGCAATCAGCCCCAGCATTTT. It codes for CASSQEGYSNQPQHF.

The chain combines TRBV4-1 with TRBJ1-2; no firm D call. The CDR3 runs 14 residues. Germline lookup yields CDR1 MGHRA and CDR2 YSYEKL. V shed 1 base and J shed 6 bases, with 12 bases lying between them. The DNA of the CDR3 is TGCGCCAGCAGCCAAGGACGAAACGGGGATGGCTACACCTTC. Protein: CASSQGRNGDGYTF.

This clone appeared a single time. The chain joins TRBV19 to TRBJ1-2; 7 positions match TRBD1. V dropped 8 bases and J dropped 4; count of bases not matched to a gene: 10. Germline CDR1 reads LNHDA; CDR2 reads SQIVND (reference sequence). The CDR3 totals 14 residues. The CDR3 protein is CASSYGAGGYGYTF. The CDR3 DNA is TGTGCCAGTTCCTACGGGGCAGGGGGCTATGGCTACACCTTC.

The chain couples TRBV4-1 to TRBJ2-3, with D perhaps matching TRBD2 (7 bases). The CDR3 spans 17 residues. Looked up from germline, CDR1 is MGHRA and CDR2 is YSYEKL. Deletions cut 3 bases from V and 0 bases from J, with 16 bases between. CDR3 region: CASSQGGLMTSTDTQYF. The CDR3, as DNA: TGCGCCAGCAGCCAGGGGGGGCTAATGACAAGCACAGATACGCAGTATTTT.

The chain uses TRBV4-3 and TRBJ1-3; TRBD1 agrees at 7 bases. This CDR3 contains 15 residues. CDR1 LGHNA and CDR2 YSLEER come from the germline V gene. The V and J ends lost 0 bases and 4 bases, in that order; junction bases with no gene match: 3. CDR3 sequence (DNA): TGCGCCAGCAGCCAAGATGGAGGGGGCGGAAACACCATATATTTT. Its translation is CASSQDGGGGNTIYF.

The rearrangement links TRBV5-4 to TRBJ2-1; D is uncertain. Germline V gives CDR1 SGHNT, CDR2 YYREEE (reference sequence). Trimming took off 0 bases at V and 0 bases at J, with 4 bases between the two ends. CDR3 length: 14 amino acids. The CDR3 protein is CASSLGNSYNEQFF. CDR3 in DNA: TGTGCCAGCAGCTTGGGTAACTCCTACAATGAGCAGTTCTTC.

The chain's CDR3 is CASYEGTEAFF. Here the CDR3 DNA reads TGTGCCAGTTACGAGGGGACTGAAGCTTTCTTT. The chain carries TRBV19 and TRBJ1-1, with a weak D call TRBD1 (5 bases). V was shortened by 8 bases and J by 5 bases, with 9 bases between the two germline ends. CDR1 LNHDA and CDR2 SQIVND come from the germline V gene (reference sequence). CDR3 length equals 11 residues.

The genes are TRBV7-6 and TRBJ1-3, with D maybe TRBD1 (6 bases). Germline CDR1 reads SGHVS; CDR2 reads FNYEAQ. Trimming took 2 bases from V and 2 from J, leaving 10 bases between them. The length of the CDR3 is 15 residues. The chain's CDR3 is CASSLIRGAGNTIYF. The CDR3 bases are TGTGCCAGCAGCTTAATCAGGGGTGCTGGAAACACCATATATTTT. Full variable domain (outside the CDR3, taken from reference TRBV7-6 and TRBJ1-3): GAGVSQSPRYKVTKRGQDVALRCDPISGHVSLYWYRQALGQGPEFLTYFNYEAQQDKSGLPNDRFSAERPEGSISTLTIQRTEQRDSAMYRCASSLIRGAGNTIYFGEGSWLTVV.